The T cell receptor beta chain under discussion was sequenced for a study of blood T cell repertoires in COVID-19. Study at large: The United States, Italy and Spain supplied acute and convalescent COVID-19 samples. T cells, B-cell-depleted T cells, or PBMCs provided the cDNA or gDNA that served as material.

Recruitment covered 20 to 25 US areas and drew participants whose ages spanned roughly 18 to 89 years. Libraries were prepared by immunoSEQ multiplex PCR; TCRdb keeps only in-frame clonotypes and omits some of them. Among hundreds of thousands of clones listed, roughly 87% were seen once. V was clipped by 3 bases and J by 1 base; unmatched bases: 3. The CDR3 consists of 13 residues. CDR1 is GTSNPN and CDR2 is SVGIG in the germline V gene (reference sequence). This TCR was sampled from a woman aged 18 to 35 who had recovered from COVID-19. The sample comprised PBMCs or T cells enriched from blood (not recorded which). V usage is TRBV30 and J usage is TRBJ2-7; 7 bases fit TRBD1. The CDR3 reads CAWSNRGSYEQYF. As DNA, the CDR3 is TGTGCCTGGAGCAACAGGGGTTCCTACGAGCAGTACTTC.